The entry below describes one TCR beta chain. The sample belongs to a study of pediatric ulcerative colitis. The rectum was sampled with one to two pinch biopsies at colonoscopy. The survey-level immunoSEQ assay was used. Clones were read by immunoSEQ multiplex PCR, and TCRdb kept only the in-frame ones, dropping some. The table shows 30,000 to 35,000 clones, with about three quarters occurring only once. V dropped 5 bases and J dropped 3 bases, with 13 bases sitting between them. CDR1 and CDR2 from the germline V gene are MNHEY and SMNVEV (reference sequence). There are 14 residues in the CDR3. V usage is TRBV27 and J usage is TRBJ2-5; a weak D match, TRBD1 (6 bases). The sequenced material came from gut tissue. The clonotype comes from a boy younger than 18 with mild ulcerative colitis. This CDR3 is CASSQHREKETQYF. CDR3 nucleotide sequence: TGTGCCAGCAGTCAGCACAGGGAAAAAGAGACCCAGTACTTC.